These 25 T cell receptor beta chains were all obtained from the same sample, sequenced in a study of persistence of HIV-infected CD4 T cells. Sequencing used immunoSEQ version 4 in survey mode. Sequencing used immunoSEQ multiplex PCR; TCRdb keeps in-frame clones, though not all of them. The table records 25,000 to 35,000 clones, roughly 71% of them present only once. These receptors lack a known antigen. An overlapping HIV-1 Gag peptide pool stimulated these cells at about 0.94 ug/peptide/mL. CD4+ T cells upregulating both CD40 ligand and CD69 were sorted as responding cells. The sequencing used CD4+ T cells sorted from PBMCs after roughly 18-hour stimulation, collected from a patient who received antiretroviral therapy. These receptors originate from an adult man with HIV who was CMV-seropositive.

This sequence joins TRBV24-1 and TRBJ2-2, with a possible D match to TRBD1 (7 bases). The CDR3 consists of 16 residues. Trimming stripped 8 bases from V and 1 base from J, with 16 bases between. Germline V CDR1 and CDR2: KGHDR, SFDVKD. The CDR3 spells CATTGGGAVNTGELFF. The CDR3 DNA follows: TGTGCCACCACTGGAGGGGGCGCGGTGAACACCGGGGAGCTGTTTTTT.

This clone was seen once. The V gene is TRBV27, the J gene TRBJ2-4, with TRBD1 as a possible D gene (5 bases). Germline V gene sequence: CDR1 MNHEY, CDR2 SMNVEV (reference sequence). The V gene lost 1 base and the J gene lost 9 bases, with 13 bases spanning the gap. This CDR3 comprises 14 residues. This CDR3 is CASSLLGDVGIQYF. CDR3 DNA sequence: TGTGCCAGCAGTTTATTAGGGGATGTAGGCATTCAGTACTTC.

V usage is TRBV28 and J usage is TRBJ1-1; D gene ambiguous. The CDR3 loop spans 13 amino acids. Trimming pared 6 bases from V and 1 base from J, leaving 9 bases between. Germline V gene data show CDR1 as MDHEN and CDR2 as SYDVKM. The CDR3 bases are TGTGCCAGCAGGGAACATTCGAACACTGAAGCTTTCTTT. It encodes CASREHSNTEAFF.

The V call is TRBV3-1 (or the pseudogene TRBV3-2), the J call TRBJ2-4; no definite D call. The V gene's germline CDR1 is LGHDT and CDR2 YNNKEL (reference sequence). V lost 1 base, J lost 0 bases, and 7 bases lay in between. This CDR3 region has 15 residues. CDR3 residues: CASSQGSIAKNIQYF. The CDR3 DNA sequence: TGTGCCAGCAGCCAAGGGAGCATAGCCAAAAACATTCAGTACTTC.

The count of this clone is one. The chain has TRBV28 and TRBJ2-7, with TRBD1 matching 7 bases. The CDR3 length is 16 residues. Per germline, CDR1 MDHEN and CDR2 SYDVKM. J was trimmed by 5 bases and V by 4 bases; bases with no gene match: 14. The CDR3 is CASSSPGQPSRDEQYF. In DNA form, the CDR3 reads TGTGCCAGCAGTTCTCCGGGACAGCCCTCGCGAGACGAGCAGTACTTC.

Written as DNA, the CDR3 is TGTGCCAGCAGTTCGTCCGGGACGGATTATGGCTACACCTTC. It encodes CASSSSGTDYGYTF. This chain connects TRBV6-2 or TRBV6-3 to TRBJ1-2; D perhaps matches TRBD1 (5 bases). The CDR3 length is 14 residues. V lost 4 bases and J lost 5, with 14 bases in between. In germline, CDR1 is MNHEY, CDR2 SVGEGT.

The CDR3 DNA reads as TGTGCCAGCAGCGTAACCGTCGGTCAGGGCTACGAGCAGTACTTC. It specifies CASSVTVGQGYEQYF. The chain combines TRBV7-2 with TRBJ2-7; a possible D gene is TRBD1 (5 bases). V was trimmed by 5 bases and J by 3 bases, leaving 17 bases between them. Germline V gene sequence: CDR1 SGHTA, CDR2 FQGNSA. The CDR3 is 15 residues long.

In its sample, this clone was seen once. The chain is built from TRBV2 and TRBJ1-4; D is undetermined. The CDR3 extends over 14 amino acids. The V end lost 3 bases, the J end lost 8 bases, and 13 bases lay between the germline ends. CDR1 is SNHLY and CDR2 is FYNNEI in the germline V gene. The CDR3 sequence is CASSEWGGREKLFF. The CDR3 DNA reads as TGTGCCAGCAGTGAGTGGGGAGGTCGCGAAAAACTGTTTTTT.

The genes are TRBV19 and TRBJ2-7, with 11 bases lining up with TRBD1. V shed 4 bases, J shed 0 bases, and the junction held 8 bases outside the gene matches. CDR3 length equals 17 residues. Germline V gives CDR1 LNHDA, CDR2 SQIVND (reference sequence). The CDR3 DNA is TGTGCCAGTAGTAGTGCCCCCGGGACAGGGGGCTCCTACGAGCAGTACTTC. Translating gives CASSSAPGTGGSYEQYF.

The gene calls are TRBV18 and TRBJ1-1; 7 bases fit TRBD1. Germline trimming cut 4 bases from V and 2 bases from J; bases unmatched to any gene: 4. The germline gives CDR1 KGHSH, CDR2 LQKENI. This CDR3 has 14 residues. The CDR3 region has the DNA TGTGCCAGCTCACTGACAGGGCCTAACACTGAAGCTTTCTTT. It specifies CASSLTGPNTEAFF.

The V and J genes are TRBV13 and TRBJ2-3, with 7 bases fitting TRBD2. Germline-derived CDR1 and CDR2 are PRHDT and FYEKMQ (reference sequence). There are 14 residues in the CDR3. V dropped 4 bases and J dropped 3; count of bases not matched to a gene: 4. For the CDR3, the DNA is TGTGCCAGCAGCTCTCGACTAGCAACAGATACGCAGTATTTT. As protein: CASSSRLATDTQYF.

The rearrangement joins TRBV24-1 to TRBJ1-3; no definite D call. V was cut by 3 bases and J by 2 bases, with 13 bases left in between. Germline V lookup: CDR1 KGHDR, CDR2 SFDVKD. The length of the CDR3 is 16 residues. The CDR3 region has the DNA TGTGCCACCAGTGATACCCGGGAAACTGCTGGAAACACCATATATTTT. Translation: CATSDTRETAGNTIYF.

The chain has TRBV15 and TRBJ2-3, with TRBD1 matching over 9 bases. The ends lost 5 bases at V and 8 bases at J; junction bases unmatched: 11. The CDR3 consists of 15 residues. CDR1 is LNHNV, CDR2 YYDKDF, per germline (reference sequence). The CDR3 DNA reads TGTGCCACCAGCGGCGGGACAGGGTCAGGGGGTACGCAGTATTTT. Translating it yields CATSGGTGSGGTQYF.

The chain carries TRBV7-8 and TRBJ1-4; 9 bases align to TRBD1. The CDR3 runs to 15 residues. V lost 2 bases to trimming and J lost 4 bases; unmatched junction nucleotides: 2. From germline, CDR1 is SGHVS and CDR2 FQNEAQ. The CDR3 sequence is CASSLRDRVNEKLFF. CDR3 in DNA: TGTGCCAGCAGCTTACGGGACAGGGTTAATGAAAAACTGTTTTTT.

The chain has TRBV5-1 and TRBJ2-2, with D unresolved. V lost 5 bases to trimming and J lost 6 bases, with 20 bases between them. Germline V gives CDR1 SGHRS, CDR2 YFSETQ. The CDR3 length is 16 residues. The CDR3 loop reads CASSLRLGGLPGELFF. The DNA for the CDR3 is TGCGCCAGCAGTCTCCGACTGGGTGGGCTACCCGGGGAGCTGTTTTTT.

V gene TRBV5-6 combines with J gene TRBJ2-1, with D tentatively TRBD1 or TRBD2 (5 bases each). V shed 4 bases and J shed 10 bases, with 21 bases lying between them. The CDR3 is 15 amino acids. The germline V gene encodes CDR1 SGHDT and CDR2 YYEEEE. The CDR3 loop reads CASSLTGTAPGEQFF. The CDR3 nucleotides read TGTGCCAGCAGCCTGACTGGGACGGCCCCTGGCGAGCAGTTCTTC.

This clone was picked up a small number of times. The rearrangement links TRBV6-5 to TRBJ2-7; D possibly corresponds to TRBD1 (6 bases). V was trimmed by 0 bases and J by 4 bases, leaving 10 bases between them. Looked up from germline, CDR1 is MNHEY and CDR2 is SVGAGI. The CDR3 runs 14 residues. The CDR3 here is CASSYSYQGYEQYF. The DNA of the CDR3 is TGTGCCAGCAGTTACTCGTACCAGGGGTACGAGCAGTACTTC.

This chain joins TRBV2 and TRBJ1-6; D not resolved. The CDR3 sequence is 15 residues long. In germline, CDR1 is SNHLY, CDR2 FYNNEI. Trimming stripped 7 bases from V and 6 bases from J, with 16 bases between. The DNA of the CDR3 is TGTGCCAGCATTGCGGGCCGCGCTCTTAATTCACCCCTCCACTTT. This sequence encodes CASIAGRALNSPLHF.

The rearrangement joins TRBV18 to TRBJ1-2; a possible D gene is TRBD1 (6 bases). V was cut by 4 bases and J by 0 bases, with 18 bases left in between. The CDR3 runs 17 residues. The V gene's germline CDR1 is KGHSH and CDR2 LQKENI. CDR3 bases: TGTGCCAGCTCACTTTCCCCACAGGGCGCGACTAACTATGGCTACACCTTC. Translating gives CASSLSPQGATNYGYTF.

V gene TRBV5-1 combines with J gene TRBJ1-4; D may be TRBD1 (5 bases). CDR1 and CDR2 (germline): SGHRS, YFSETQ. Trimming took 2 bases from V and 5 from J, leaving 16 bases between them. This CDR3 is 16 amino acids long. CDR3 sequence reads: CASSLGTGAMNEKLFF. CDR3 nucleotide sequence: TGCGCCAGCAGCTTAGGGACGGGTGCGATGAATGAAAAACTGTTTTTT.

The rearrangement uses TRBV27 and TRBJ1-6; D possibly corresponds to TRBD1 (5 bases). V was pared by 7 bases and J by 6 bases, with 16 bases between. The CDR3 extends over 15 amino acids. The germline V gene has CDR1 MNHEY and CDR2 SMNVEV (reference sequence). CDR3 sequence (DNA): TGTGCCAGCAAATCCCCCCCAGGGATTAATTCACCCCTCCACTTT. Its protein is CASKSPPGINSPLHF.

The chain has TRBV5-1 and TRBJ2-2; D is perhaps TRBD1 (5 bases). This CDR3 comprises 14 residues. CDR1 and CDR2 from the germline V gene are SGHRS and YFSETQ. Trimming pared 5 bases from V and 0 bases from J, leaving 8 bases between. The CDR3 region has the DNA TGCGCCAGCAGGCAGGGATCGAACACCGGGGAGCTGTTTTTT. Amino acid sequence: CASRQGSNTGELFF.

This clone showed up just a few times. The rearrangement joins TRBV7-2 to TRBJ2-2, with 7 bases that match TRBD2. V lost 7 bases to trimming and J lost 5 bases; unmatched junction nucleotides: 10. Germline lookup yields CDR1 SGHTA and CDR2 FQGNSA. The CDR3 sequence is 15 residues long. This chain's CDR3 is CASTREAGSTGELFF. The CDR3 region has the DNA TGTGCCAGCACCCGGGAGGCAGGGTCGACCGGGGAGCTGTTTTTT.

This rearrangement joins TRBV24-1 to TRBJ2-3; 8 nucleotides match TRBD1. V dropped 5 bases and J dropped 2; count of bases not matched to a gene: 5. Per germline, CDR1 KGHDR and CDR2 SFDVKD. This CDR3 region has 15 residues. In nucleotides, the CDR3 is TGTGCCACCAGTGGGCAGGGACAGGTCACAGATACGCAGTATTTT. Protein product: CATSGQGQVTDTQYF.

This clone was recorded a few times. The CDR3, as DNA: TGCAGCGTTCTACCCCAGGGGGCGGATGGCTACACCTTC. Amino acid sequence: CSVLPQGADGYTF. The chain recombines TRBV29-1 with TRBJ1-2, with TRBD1 matching 8 bases. The CDR3 loop spans 13 amino acids. The V gene end was trimmed by 5 bases and the J gene end by 6 bases; junction bases not matched to a gene: 8. Per the germline V gene, CDR1 is SQVTM and CDR2 is ANQGSEA. The variable domain in full, with the rest retrieved from reference TRBV29-1 and TRBJ1-2, is SAVISQKPSRDICQRGTSLTIQCQVDSQVTMMFWYRQQPGQSLTLIATANQGSEATYESGFVIDKFPISRPNLTFSTLTVSNMSPEDSSIYLCSVLPQGADGYTFGSGTRLTVV.